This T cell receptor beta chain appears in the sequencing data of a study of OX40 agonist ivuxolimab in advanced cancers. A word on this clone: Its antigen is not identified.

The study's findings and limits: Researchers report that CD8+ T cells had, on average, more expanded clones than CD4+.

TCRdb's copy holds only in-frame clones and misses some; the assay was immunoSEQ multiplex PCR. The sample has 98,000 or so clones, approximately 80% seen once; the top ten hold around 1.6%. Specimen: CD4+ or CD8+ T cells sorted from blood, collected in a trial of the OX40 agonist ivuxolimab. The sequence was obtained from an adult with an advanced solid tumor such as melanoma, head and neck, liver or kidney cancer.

The CDR3, as DNA: TGTGCCAGCAGCTCCCCTAGCGGGGGGGTCACAGATACGCAGTATTTT. Translation gives CASSSPSGGVTDTQYF. This rearrangement joins TRBV7-9 to TRBJ2-3; 12 bases align to TRBD2. In germline, CDR1 is SEHNR, CDR2 FQNEAQ (reference sequence). CDR3 size: 16 residues. Trimming cost V 4 bases and J 2 bases; bases outside gene matches: 4.